This TCR beta chain was obtained from a study of blood T cell repertoires in COVID-19 (dated by TCRdb to between 2020 and 2021). About the study as a whole: Samples from collaborators originated in the United States, Italy and Spain and spanned both the acute and convalescent phases of COVID-19. The material from the prospective study consisted of cDNA or gDNA derived from T cells, B-cell-depleted T cells, or PBMCs. Deeply sampled blood TCRbeta repertoires from subjects exposed to, actively infected with, or recovered from COVID-19 were included in the dataset. A freely available public database, intended as a resource for researchers studying the immune response to SARS-CoV-2, is where the repertoires were released. Samples came from the ongoing ImmuneRACE study (first 160 participants) plus 1,254 subjects from 6 global collaborators. Sample metadata almost always included a de-identified subject ID, COVID-19 status, age in years and sex. HLA class I and class II types, where available, came from metadata supplied by the sample provider rather than from assay-based typing.

In the case of this clone: Its recognized antigen is unknown. No per-base quality is available; no much larger clone lies one base away.

CDR1 and CDR2 are drawn from the germline V gene (reference sequence): SEHNR, FQNEAQ. V is cut by 5 bases and J by 6 bases, and the space between the germline ends is 28 bases. The CDR3 spans 18 residues, from the cysteine through the phenylalanine. The read is trimmed to its CDR3 DNA, 54 bases read in frame from base 1. The collaborating institutions used their own protocols to collect whole blood in K2EDTA tubes. Collaborator samples were shipped for TCRbeta analysis as frozen whole blood, isolated PBMCs, or DNA extracted from either sample type. TCRbeta CDR3 regions were amplified from genomic DNA using the immunoSEQ Assay, a bias-controlled multiplex PCR. Per the source publication's procedure: The number of nucleated cells in each sample was estimated by amplification of reference gene primers within the assay. To quantify the absolute abundance of each unique TCRbeta CDR3 rearrangement, sequence reads were collapsed and filtered. Productive Simpson clonality was computed per sample as the square root of Simpson's diversity index over productive rearrangements. TCRdb mirrors the immuneACCESS table, restricted to in-frame sequences. Some clones are absent from its copies; in checked studies, under half trace to an unresolved V gene, and the reason for the others is unknown. Clone size and V and J calls were adopted from that table, with D and trimming inferred from the DNA. The sample table holds about 59,000 clones, of which approximately 80% were seen once. The ten largest clones capture 3.5% to 4% of the sample.

Overall study outcomes, separate from this receptor: The quantity of clinical and demographic metadata differed by source and by participant and was supplied without curation.

The material sequenced was peripheral blood. The rearrangement combines TRBV7-9 with TRBJ1-2; no D gene can be assigned with confidence. The receptor was isolated from an elderly woman with acute or convalescent COVID-19. The CDR3 protein sequence reads: CASSPQLGKEGSMDGYTF. The DNA sequence is TGTGCCAGCAGCCCGCAACTGGGAAAGGAGGGATCGATGGATGGCTACACCTTC.